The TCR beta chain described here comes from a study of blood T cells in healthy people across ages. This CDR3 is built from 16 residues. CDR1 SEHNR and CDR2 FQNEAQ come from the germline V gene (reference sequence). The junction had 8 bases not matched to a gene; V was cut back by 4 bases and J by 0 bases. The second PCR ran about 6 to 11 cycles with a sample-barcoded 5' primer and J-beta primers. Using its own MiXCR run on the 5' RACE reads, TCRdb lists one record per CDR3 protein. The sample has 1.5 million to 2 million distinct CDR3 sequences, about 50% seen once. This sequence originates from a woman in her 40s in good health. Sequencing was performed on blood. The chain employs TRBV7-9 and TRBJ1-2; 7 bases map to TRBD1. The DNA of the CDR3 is TGTGCCAGCAGCTCTCGAGGGGGCGAAACTAACTATGGCTACACCTTC. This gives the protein CASSSRGGETNYGYTF.